The 29 T cell receptor beta chains below all came from one sample that was sequenced in a study of cytomegalovirus exposure and HLA in healthy donors. PCR amplification relied on 60 Vbeta primers (plus 13 Jbeta primers). The assay was immunoSEQ multiplex PCR, and TCRdb's table has in-frame clones only and misses some. This sample carries about 130,000 clones, roughly 80% of them seen once, and the ten largest clones take under 13%. The sample consisted of PBMCs. The receptor set was obtained from a young man in good health and CMV-seropositive.

The gene calls are TRBV7-6 and TRBJ2-3, with TRBD2 matching 7 bases. CDR3 length: 16 residues. Germline trimming cut 7 bases from V and 0 bases from J; bases unmatched to any gene: 10. CDR1 and CDR2 (germline): SGHVS, FNYEAQ. CDR3 amino acids: CASTQSSGPSTDTQYF. As DNA, the CDR3 is TGTGCCAGCACCCAGTCTAGCGGACCAAGCACAGATACGCAGTATTTT.

The chain links TRBV18 to TRBJ2-5, with 8 nucleotides matching TRBD2. Germline V lookup: CDR1 KGHSH, CDR2 LQKENI. This CDR3 is built from 15 residues. The V segment lost 1 base and the J segment 2 bases; nucleotides outside the gene matches: 3. CDR3 residues: CASSPLTSAQETQYF. The DNA of the CDR3 is TGTGCCAGCTCACCACTGACTAGCGCACAAGAGACCCAGTACTTC.

This chain uses TRBV7-9 with TRBJ2-5, with 12 bases that match TRBD1. Germline V gene lookup returns CDR1 SEHNR and CDR2 FQNEAQ (reference sequence). The junction had 10 bases not matched to a gene; V was cut back by 3 bases and J by 5 bases. This CDR3 has 17 amino acids. The CDR3 here is CASSFLPGQGAVETQYF. The CDR3 DNA sequence: TGTGCCAGCAGCTTTCTACCGGGACAGGGGGCTGTGGAGACCCAGTACTTC.

V and J are TRBV11-3 and TRBJ2-7; 8 bases line up with TRBD2. Germline CDR1 reads SGHNT; CDR2 reads YENEEA. The CDR3 is 12 amino acids. V lost 3 bases to trimming and J lost 6 bases; unmatched junction nucleotides: 1. CDR3 in DNA: TGTGCCAGCAGCTTCACTAGCGGCGAGCAGTACTTC. This encodes CASSFTSGEQYF. The variable domain in full, with the rest retrieved from reference TRBV11-3 and TRBJ2-7, is EAGVVQSPRYKIIEKKQPVAFWCNPISGHNTLYWYLQNLGQGPELLIRYENEEAVDDSQLPKDRFSAERLKGVDSTLKIQPAELGDSAVYLCASSFTSGEQYFGPGTRLTVT.

The chain couples TRBV18 to TRBJ2-7; 9 bases match TRBD1. The CDR3 loop spans 15 amino acids. Germline values: CDR1 KGHSH, CDR2 LQKENI. The V segment lost 3 bases and the J segment 5 bases; nucleotides outside the gene matches: 8. CDR3 coding DNA: TGTGCCAGCTCACCTGCCCGGACAGGGGACGACGAGCAGTACTTC. Translation: CASSPARTGDDEQYF.

This rearrangement joins TRBV5-1 to TRBJ2-3, with D uncertain. The CDR3 consists of 15 residues. The V gene lost 0 bases and the J gene lost 1 base, with 9 bases spanning the gap. CDR1 is SGHRS and CDR2 is YFSETQ in the germline V gene. In nucleotides, the CDR3 is TGCGCCAGCAGCTTGGAACGCTACCGCACAGATACGCAGTATTTT. It translates to CASSLERYRTDTQYF. Full variable domain (outside the CDR3, taken from reference TRBV5-1 and TRBJ2-3): KAGVTQTPRYLIKTRGQQVTLSCSPISGHRSVSWYQQTPGQGLQFLFEYFSETQRNKGNFPGRFSGRQFSNSRSEMNVSTLELGDSALYLCASSLERYRTDTQYFGPGTRLTVL.

The V and J genes are TRBV10-3 and TRBJ2-7; 11 positions agree with TRBD2. V gave up 0 bases and J gave up 5 bases; unmatched junction bases: 3. The germline V gene encodes CDR1 ENHRY and CDR2 SYGVKD. The CDR3 extends over 15 amino acids. CDR3: CAISESQLAGDEQYF. The CDR3 nucleotides read TGTGCCATCAGTGAGTCGCAACTAGCGGGAGACGAGCAGTACTTC.

The V and J genes are TRBV21-1 and TRBJ1-1; the table assigns TRBD1, which was not confirmed against the DNA. TRBV21-1 corresponds to a pseudogene. The CDR3 totals 16 residues. The CDR3 bases are TGTGCCAGCAGCCATCTTTCACAAACCGTGGACACTGAAGCTTTCTTT. The encoded protein is CASSHLSQTVDTEAFF.

This rearrangement joins TRBV30 to TRBJ1-5, with D tentatively TRBD1 (6 bases). Germline CDR1 is GTSNPN and CDR2 is SVGIG (reference sequence). There are 14 residues in the CDR3. The V and J ends lost 0 bases and 5 bases respectively, with 11 bases between them. CDR3 residues: CAWSVGGAHQPQHF. In DNA form, the CDR3 reads TGTGCCTGGAGTGTTGGGGGGGCGCATCAGCCCCAGCATTTT. The full variable domain, in which reference TRBV30 and TRBJ1-5 provide the parts outside the CDR3, is SQTIHQWPATLVQPVGSPLSLECTVEGTSNPNLYWYRQAAGRGLQLLFYSVGIGQISSEVPQNLSASRPQDRQFILSSKKLLLSDSGFYLCAWSVGGAHQPQHFGDGTRLSIL.

The chain employs TRBV7-6 and TRBJ2-1; TRBD2 agrees at 7 bases. Germline CDR1 reads SGHVS; CDR2 reads FNYEAQ. Unmatched junction bases numbered 11, after V lost 0 bases and J lost 6 bases. The CDR3 is 17 amino acids. This CDR3 reads CASSLAKIGREFNEQFF. The DNA of the CDR3 is TGTGCCAGCAGCTTAGCCAAAATTGGGCGGGAGTTCAATGAGCAGTTCTTC. Looking up the rest from reference TRBV7-6 and TRBJ2-1 gives the full variable domain: GAGVSQSPRYKVTKRGQDVALRCDPISGHVSLYWYRQALGQGPEFLTYFNYEAQQDKSGLPNDRFSAERPEGSISTLTIQRTEQRDSAMYRCASSLAKIGREFNEQFFGPGTRLTVL.

This clone has only a few counts. The chain links TRBV5-1 to TRBJ2-7; TRBD2 aligns across 11 bases. Unmatched junction bases numbered 3, after V lost 4 bases and J lost 3 bases. Germline V gene data show CDR1 as SGHRS and CDR2 as YFSETQ. The CDR3 runs to 14 residues. CDR3 residues: CASSAGLADYEQYF. The CDR3 DNA reads as TGCGCCAGCAGCGCGGGACTAGCGGACTACGAGCAGTACTTC.

The J gene is TRBJ2-5, the V gene TRBV5-1, with 15 bases aligning to TRBD2. The ends lost 4 bases at V and 4 bases at J; junction bases unmatched: 8. This CDR3 has 17 amino acids. Germline values: CDR1 SGHRS, CDR2 YFSETQ. The CDR3 coding sequence is TGCGCCAGCAGCCAAGGACCGGGACTAGCGGGAGGAGAGACCCAGTACTTC. Its protein is CASSQGPGLAGGETQYF.

The CDR3 DNA reads as TGTGCCAGCAGTGAACGCCGACTAGCGTCAGAGACCCAGTACTTC. Translating gives CASSERRLASETQYF. The chain recombines TRBV25-1 with TRBJ2-5, with TRBD2 identical over 8 bases. The junction had 6 bases not matched to a gene; V was cut back by 2 bases and J by 4 bases. The CDR3 loop spans 15 amino acids. CDR1 and CDR2 from the germline V gene are MGHDK and SYGVNS.

This chain uses TRBV30 with TRBJ1-1; D call uncertain. The CDR3 consists of 13 residues. Germline V gene data show CDR1 as GTSNPN and CDR2 as SVGIG (reference sequence). V shed 0 bases and J shed 12 bases, with 17 bases lying between them. CDR3 loop: CAWSVNRGLLTFF. CDR3 DNA sequence: TGTGCCTGGAGTGTTAACCGAGGGTTGCTGACTTTCTTT.

V usage is TRBV28 and J usage is TRBJ1-2, with TRBD1 matching over 7 bases. Germline CDR1 reads MDHEN; CDR2 reads SYDVKM. The ends lost 5 bases at V and 5 bases at J; junction bases unmatched: 8. CDR3 size: 14 residues. CDR3 in amino acids: CASSPGQVRYGYTF. In DNA, the CDR3 is TGTGCCAGCAGTCCCGGACAGGTTCGATATGGCTACACCTTC.

This clone was seen a handful of times. The gene calls are TRBV30 and TRBJ2-5, with 10 bases identical to TRBD2. Germline values: CDR1 GTSNPN, CDR2 SVGIG (reference sequence). The CDR3 sequence is 15 residues long. J gave up 4 bases and V 5 bases, and 10 bases lay outside the gene matches. The CDR3 sequence: CAWGQLAGSAETQYF. In DNA, the CDR3 is TGTGCCTGGGGCCAACTAGCGGGAAGCGCAGAGACCCAGTACTTC.

V gene TRBV18 combines with J gene TRBJ2-7; 9 nucleotides agree with TRBD1. V lost 6 bases to trimming and J lost 5 bases; unmatched junction nucleotides: 11. The CDR3 is 15 residues long. Germline V gene data show CDR1 as KGHSH and CDR2 as LQKENI. The CDR3 is CASSRPGTGQNEQYF. Written as DNA, the CDR3 is TGTGCCAGCTCCCGGCCCGGGACAGGGCAGAACGAGCAGTACTTC.

J is TRBJ2-1 and V is TRBV10-3; TRBD2 matches at 13 bases. Looked up from germline, CDR1 is ENHRY and CDR2 is SYGVKD. The CDR3 totals 16 residues. J was trimmed by 4 bases and V by 7 bases; bases with no gene match: 7. The CDR3 DNA sequence: TGTGCCATCACTCGGACTAGCGGGAGTAGTTACAATGAGCAGTTCTTC. Amino acid sequence: CAITRTSGSSYNEQFF.

This chain uses TRBV4-3 with TRBJ1-1, with TRBD1 identical over 10 bases. The CDR3 is made up of 16 amino acids. Germline CDR1 is LGHNA and CDR2 is YSLEER. The V and J ends lost 4 bases and 7 bases, in that order; junction bases with no gene match: 12. The CDR3: CASSRLGQGVKNEAFF. The DNA for the CDR3 is TGCGCCAGCAGCCGGTTAGGACAGGGGGTTAAGAATGAAGCTTTCTTT.

The chain uses TRBV5-6 and TRBJ2-5, with TRBD1 as a possible D gene (6 bases). The CDR3 runs 15 residues. In germline, CDR1 is SGHDT, CDR2 YYEEEE. V was clipped by 1 base and J by 3 bases, with 13 bases between them. The CDR3 DNA follows: TGTGCCAGCAGCTTGCTTTGGCAGGGGAAAGAGACCCAGTACTTC. Protein product: CASSLLWQGKETQYF.

This clone was observed a handful of times. The chain employs TRBV18 and TRBJ2-2, with 7 bases that match TRBD2. CDR3 length: 16 amino acids. Germline-derived CDR1 and CDR2 are KGHSH and LQKENI. Losses at the gene ends were 0 bases for V and 1 base for J; bases not matched to a gene: 2. The CDR3 here is CASSPPRGLNTGELFF. CDR3 sequence (DNA): TGTGCCAGCTCACCACCGCGGGGGTTGAACACCGGGGAGCTGTTTTTT.

This clone was observed once. This chain connects TRBV7-9 to TRBJ2-1; 7 bases map to TRBD2. Germline V gene data show CDR1 as SEHNR and CDR2 as FQNEAQ (reference sequence). The CDR3 contains 15 residues. The V and J ends lost 3 bases and 4 bases, in that order; junction bases with no gene match: 6. CDR3 sequence: CASSLGGRTYNEQFF. The CDR3 DNA follows: TGTGCCAGCAGCTTGGGCGGGAGAACTTACAATGAGCAGTTCTTC.

This chain joins TRBV5-1 and TRBJ1-1, with 7 positions matching TRBD1. V lost 4 bases, J lost 0 bases, and 6 bases stayed unmatched. Germline lookup yields CDR1 SGHRS and CDR2 YFSETQ. CDR3 size: 15 residues. In DNA, the CDR3 is TGCGCCAGCAGCGGACCGGGACAGCTGAACACTGAAGCTTTCTTT. Translated, it gives CASSGPGQLNTEAFF.

The rearrangement links TRBV5-1 to TRBJ1-5, with a tentative D call TRBD1 (6 bases). Germline assignment: CDR1 SGHRS and CDR2 YFSETQ. The ends were cut back, 5 bases at V and 4 bases at J, with 10 bases in the middle. This CDR3 is built from 13 residues. In DNA, the CDR3 is TGCGCCAGCAGACGACAGGTTAATCAGCCCCAGCATTTT. Translation gives CASRRQVNQPQHF.

The chain employs TRBV6-5 and TRBJ1-2; D unresolved. The CDR3 is 13 residues long. Germline CDR1 is MNHEY and CDR2 is SVGAGI. V was shortened by 4 bases and J by 3 bases, with 9 bases between the two germline ends. The CDR3 DNA reads as TGTGCCAGCAGTTTCAGGTTGGACTATGGCTACACCTTC. This sequence encodes CASSFRLDYGYTF.

The V and J genes are TRBV28 and TRBJ2-7; D is undetermined. The germline V gene encodes CDR1 MDHEN and CDR2 SYDVKM. The CDR3 has 13 residues. Trimming pared 6 bases from V and 0 bases from J, leaving 9 bases between. Written as DNA, the CDR3 is TGTGCCAGCAGGAGTGCCTCCTCCTACGAGCAGTACTTC. It is translated as CASRSASSYEQYF. Supplemented by reference TRBV28 and TRBJ2-7, the full variable domain reads DVKVTQSSRYLVKRTGEKVFLECVQDMDHENMFWYRQDPGLGLRLIYFSYDVKMKEKGDIPEGYSVSREKKERFSLILESASTNQTSMYLCASRSASSYEQYFGPGTRLTVT.

This clone was counted a few times. V and J are TRBV9 and TRBJ1-1, with 8 bases matching TRBD1. The V gene end was trimmed by 2 bases and the J gene end by 5 bases; junction bases not matched to a gene: 8. This CDR3 is built from 15 residues. Looked up from germline, CDR1 is SGDLS and CDR2 is YYNGEE. The CDR3 DNA reads TGTGCCAGCAGCGTTAGGGACAGGCTTGTGACTGAAGCTTTCTTT. It codes for CASSVRDRLVTEAFF.

The gene calls are TRBV6-1 and TRBJ2-7; TRBD1 might be the D (5 bases). The germline V gene encodes CDR1 MNHNS and CDR2 SASEGT. Trimming took off 1 base at V and 0 bases at J, with 7 bases between the two ends. The CDR3 contains 14 residues. CDR3 coding DNA: TGTGCCAGCAGTGAAGACAGGCTCTCCTACGAGCAGTACTTC. Residues: CASSEDRLSYEQYF.

The chain couples TRBV19 to TRBJ2-7; possible D gene TRBD2, 5 bases. Trimming shortened V by 2 bases and J by 2 bases, and 7 bases separated the two germline ends. CDR1 is LNHDA and CDR2 is SQIVND in the germline V gene (reference sequence). The CDR3 contains 13 residues. The CDR3 spells CASSIKGAYEQYF. The CDR3 DNA follows: TGTGCCAGTAGTATAAAGGGAGCCTACGAGCAGTACTTC.